This TCR beta chain was observed in a study of cytomegalovirus exposure and HLA in healthy donors. A remark on this clone: The target antigen is unknown.

Whole-study findings and limits: That first-cohort TCR clusters tended to co-occur in the roughly 130 validation repertoires was found in a later analysis. In vitro data verified a few CMV-associated chains as specific for CMV antigens. The listing of 150 or so TCR beta chains classed them as cytomegalovirus-associated.

The CDR3 has 13 residues. V lost 3 bases to trimming and J lost 10 bases, with 14 bases between them. CDR1 is SGHKS and CDR2 is YYEKEE in the germline V gene (reference sequence). TCRdb's copy holds only in-frame clones and misses some; the assay was immunoSEQ multiplex PCR. The data contain about 98,000 clones, roughly 84% of them singletons. The receptor comes from a man younger than 30 in good health and CMV-seropositive. The chain carries TRBV5-5 and TRBJ2-1; weak D call: TRBD1 (5 bases). Input material: PBMCs. CDR3 nucleotide sequence: TGTGCCAGCAGCTATGGGGCTCCCTTGGAGCAGTTCTTC. This encodes CASSYGAPLEQFF.